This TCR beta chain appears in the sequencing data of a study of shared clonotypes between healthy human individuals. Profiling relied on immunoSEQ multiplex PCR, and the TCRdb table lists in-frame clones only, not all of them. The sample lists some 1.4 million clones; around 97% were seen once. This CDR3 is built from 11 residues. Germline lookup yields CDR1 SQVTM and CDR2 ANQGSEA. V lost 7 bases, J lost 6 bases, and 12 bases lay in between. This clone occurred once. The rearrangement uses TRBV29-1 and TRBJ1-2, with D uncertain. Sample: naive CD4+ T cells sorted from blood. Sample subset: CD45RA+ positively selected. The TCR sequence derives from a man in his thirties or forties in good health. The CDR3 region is CSGDTGDGYTF. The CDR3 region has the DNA TGCAGCGGCGACACTGGGGATGGCTACACCTTC.